This T cell receptor (beta chain) was observed in a study of blood T cell repertoires in COVID-19. Across the whole study: Both acute and convalescent COVID-19 samples were obtained from the United States, Italy and Spain. T cells, B-cell-depleted T cells, or PBMCs provided the cDNA or gDNA that served as material.

Authors' data handling: By means of reference gene primer amplification, nucleated cell counts were estimated. Profiling relied on immunoSEQ multiplex PCR, and the TCRdb table lists in-frame clones only, not all of them. V and J calls and clone size are those listed in that table; D and trimming were worked out from the DNA. The table lists about 63,000 clones, 76% of them singletons. This CDR3 region has 14 residues. The J segment lost 7 bases and the V segment lost 2 bases, leaving 10 bases of the junction unmatched. CDR1 is GTSNPN and CDR2 is SVGIG in the germline V gene (reference sequence). This clonotype was sampled from an elderly woman with acute or convalescent COVID-19. Sequencing was done on a sample of peripheral blood. The gene calls are TRBV30 and TRBJ1-1, with 7 bases that match TRBD1. CDR3 in amino acids: CAWSKTGTALEAFF. DNA for the CDR3: TGTGCCTGGAGTAAAACCGGGACAGCTCTTGAAGCTTTCTTT.